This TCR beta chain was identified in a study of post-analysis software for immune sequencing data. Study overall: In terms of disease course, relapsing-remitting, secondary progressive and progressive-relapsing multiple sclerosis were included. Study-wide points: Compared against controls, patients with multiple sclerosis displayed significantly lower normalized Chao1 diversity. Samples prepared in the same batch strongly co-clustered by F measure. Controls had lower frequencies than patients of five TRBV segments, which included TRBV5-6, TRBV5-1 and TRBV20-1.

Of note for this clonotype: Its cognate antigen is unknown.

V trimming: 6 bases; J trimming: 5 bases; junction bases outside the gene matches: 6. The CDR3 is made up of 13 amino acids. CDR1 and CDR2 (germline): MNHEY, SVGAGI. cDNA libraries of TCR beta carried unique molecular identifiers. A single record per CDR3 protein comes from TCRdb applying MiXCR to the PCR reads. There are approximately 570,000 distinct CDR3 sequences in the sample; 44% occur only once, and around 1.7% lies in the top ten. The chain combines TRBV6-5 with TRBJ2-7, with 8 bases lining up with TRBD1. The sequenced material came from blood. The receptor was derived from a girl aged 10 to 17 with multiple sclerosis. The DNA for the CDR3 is TGTGCCAGCAGAGACGAACAGGGGGACGAGCAGTACTTC. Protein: CASRDEQGDEQYF.